A single sample is the source of the 9 T cell receptor beta chains below, sequenced in a study of shared T cell receptors in the human thymus. Produced via immunoSEQ multiplex PCR; TCRdb's table is partial and in-frame only. This sample has roughly 700,000 clones, with 88% found just once. The same sample was also studied in work on human thymus T cells.

The sequencing input was thymocytes. These receptors all stem from a boy less than two years old with a congenital heart defect.

This clone was recorded once. V gene TRBV4-1 combines with J gene TRBJ2-1, with a tentative D call TRBD1 (5 bases). Germline V gene lookup returns CDR1 MGHRA and CDR2 YSYEKL. Deletions cut 2 bases from V and 6 bases from J, with 14 bases between. The CDR3 is made up of 15 amino acids. As DNA, the CDR3 is TGCGCCAGCAGCCAATCATCTTGGGGCCTCAATGAGCAGTTCTTC. Translation: CASSQSSWGLNEQFF.

The gene calls are TRBV13 and TRBJ2-5; possibly TRBD1 for D (6 bases). The CDR3 length is 14 residues. Per germline, CDR1 PRHDT and CDR2 FYEKMQ (reference sequence). Between the trimmed V and J ends, which lost 4 bases and 4 bases, there was a span of 13 bases. DNA of the CDR3: TGTGCCAGCAGCTCTCCGGACAGAAGAGAGACCCAGTACTTC. Its protein product is CASSSPDRRETQYF.

The genes are TRBV11-2 and TRBJ2-7; 8 bases are shared with TRBD2. CDR3 length equals 14 residues. Germline V CDR1 and CDR2: SGHAT, FQNNGV. V trimming: 5 bases; J trimming: 9 bases; junction bases outside the gene matches: 12. The CDR3 DNA sequence: TGTGCCAGCAGCCCCCAGACTAGCGCCCTTGGGCAGTACTTC. Amino acids: CASSPQTSALGQYF.

The rearrangement links TRBV28 to TRBJ1-4; TRBD1 agrees at 7 bases. Trimming took 3 bases from V and 9 from J; bases not matched to a gene: 7. Germline V gene lookup returns CDR1 MDHEN and CDR2 SYDVKM. The CDR3 length is 14 residues. CDR3 nucleotide sequence: TGTGCCAGCAGTTTGAACAGGGGCCCTCAAAAACTGTTTTTT. Amino acid sequence: CASSLNRGPQKLFF.

This rearrangement joins TRBV19 to TRBJ2-7; TRBD2 matches 8 bases. This CDR3 has 17 residues. Germline-derived CDR1 and CDR2 are LNHDA and SQIVND (reference sequence). V lost 0 bases to trimming and J lost 6 bases; unmatched junction nucleotides: 13. CDR3 in DNA: TGTGCCAGTAGTATAGAGGTCAGACGGGAGGGGGAAGGCGAGCAGTACTTC. Residues: CASSIEVRREGEGEQYF.

This clone came up a few times. The chain combines TRBV5-8 with TRBJ2-1; the match to TRBD2 covers 10 bases. This CDR3 comprises 14 residues. Germline V gives CDR1 SGHTS, CDR2 YDEGEE. V was pared by 4 bases and J by 3 bases, with 1 base of the junction left unmatched. The chain's CDR3 is CASSSGRVYNEQFF. The CDR3 nucleotides read TGTGCCAGCAGCAGCGGGAGGGTCTACAATGAGCAGTTCTTC.

This clone was picked up one time. This sequence joins TRBV10-1 and TRBJ2-7; maybe TRBD1 (6 bases). Germline CDR1 reads WNHNN; CDR2 reads SYGVQD (reference sequence). V lost 6 bases, J lost 2 bases, and 14 bases lay in between. The CDR3 contains 14 residues. The CDR3 bases are TGCGCCAGCAGGAGACCCCGGACAGCCTACGAGCAGTACTTC. Encoded protein: CASRRPRTAYEQYF.

The V call is TRBV12-5, the J call TRBJ2-7; 8 positions match TRBD1. Per germline, CDR1 LGHNT and CDR2 FRNRAP. This CDR3 has 14 residues. V was clipped by 1 base and J by 7 bases; unmatched bases: 6. CDR3 DNA: TGTGCTAGTGGTTTGGGACAGGGGAGGCATGAGCAGTACTTC. Translating gives CASGLGQGRHEQYF. Based on the CDR3 plus reference TRBV12-5 and TRBJ2-7, the full variable domain is DARVTQTPRHKVTEMGQEVTMRCQPILGHNTVFWYRQTMMQGLELLAYFRNRAPLDDSGMPKDRFSAEMPDATLATLKIQPSEPRDSAVYFCASGLGQGRHEQYFGPGTRLTVT.

This CDR3 is CASNPDRVKNIQYF. The CDR3 coding sequence is TGTGCCAGCAACCCGGACAGAGTCAAAAACATTCAGTACTTC. The J gene is TRBJ2-4, the V gene TRBV6-1; the D gene is possibly TRBD1 (6 bases). The CDR3 extends over 14 amino acids. In germline, CDR1 is MNHNS, CDR2 SASEGT. V lost 7 bases and J lost 3, with 13 bases in between.